This T cell receptor (beta chain) was documented in a study of CD8 T cells in ankylosing spondylitis. General study results and limits: What appeared characteristic of ankylosing spondylitis blood was a TCR beta motif of fewer than ten highly homologous variants.

MiXCR was run by TCRdb on the 5' RACE reads, yielding one entry per CDR3 protein. The table has about 440,000 distinct CDR3 sequences, roughly a sixth seen once. Concerning this clonotype itself: Its antigen is currently unknown.

This TCR was recovered from a male donor with ankylosing spondylitis. The material sequenced was blood, either unsorted or a sorted T cell fraction (not recorded which).

CDR3 bases: TGTGCCAGCAGCTTAGAAAGGACGGGCGGCATTCAGTACTTC. Residues: CASSLERTGGIQYF. This chain joins TRBV7-3 and TRBJ2-4; D unclear. Per the germline V gene, CDR1 is SGHTA and CDR2 is FQGTGA. There are 14 residues in the CDR3. Trimming stripped 2 bases from V and 9 bases from J, with 14 bases between.